These 8 T cell receptor beta chains came from one sample sequenced in a study of blood T cell repertoires in COVID-19. TCRdb's copy holds only in-frame clones and misses some; the assay was immunoSEQ multiplex PCR. In the table there are approximately 170,000 clones, around 80% of which are singletons. The sample was peripheral blood. The receptors originated from a woman aged 65 to 85 with COVID-19, enrolled during active disease.

This clone was picked up a small number of times. The chain has TRBV19 and TRBJ1-6, with D unclear. This CDR3 has 16 residues. V lost 3 bases and J 5 bases, leaving 14 bases between the germline ends. Germline V lookup: CDR1 LNHDA, CDR2 SQIVND (reference sequence). CDR3 sequence: CASSMGAANHNSPLHF. In nucleotides, the CDR3 is TGTGCCAGTAGTATGGGAGCCGCTAATCATAATTCACCCCTCCACTTT.

The chain recombines TRBV4-1 with TRBJ2-3; tentative D call: TRBD2 (5 bases). V was trimmed by 0 bases and J by 4 bases, leaving 17 bases between them. The CDR3 has 17 residues. Germline values: CDR1 MGHRA, CDR2 YSYEKL. The CDR3 sequence is CASSQEGSPLGADTQYF. CDR3 sequence (DNA): TGCGCCAGCAGCCAAGAGGGGTCCCCGCTCGGGGCAGATACGCAGTATTTT.

The chain employs TRBV9 and TRBJ2-1; a weak D match, TRBD1 (6 bases). The CDR3 length is 14 residues. Germline CDR1 and CDR2: SGDLS and YYNGEE. The V and J ends lost 0 bases and 5 bases respectively, with 9 bases between them. The DNA for the CDR3 is TGTGCCAGCAGCGTAGGACAGGCAAACAATGAGCAGTTCTTC. Its translation is CASSVGQANNEQFF.

The DNA for the CDR3 is TGTGCCAGCACCCCCGGACTTTCGCTTTCCTACAATGAGCAGTTCTTC. It specifies CASTPGLSLSYNEQFF. V usage is TRBV5-4 and J usage is TRBJ2-1; possibly TRBD2 for D (5 bases). V shed 6 bases and J shed 1 base, with 17 bases lying between them. This CDR3 comprises 16 residues. Germline V gene sequence: CDR1 SGHNT, CDR2 YYREEE (reference sequence).

In DNA, the CDR3 is TGTGCCAGCAGCCAAGAACCGAGGAATACAGATACGCAGTATTTT. It specifies CASSQEPRNTDTQYF. The chain uses TRBV4-2 and TRBJ2-3; D unresolved. CDR1 and CDR2 (germline): LGHNA, YNFKEQ. V was pared by 0 bases and J by 3 bases, with 10 bases between. There are 15 residues in the CDR3.

J is TRBJ2-7 and V is TRBV30; 8 bases agree with TRBD2. This CDR3 is built from 14 residues. The junction had 2 bases not matched to a gene; V was cut back by 0 bases and J by 1 base. Looked up from germline, CDR1 is GTSNPN and CDR2 is SVGIG (reference sequence). The CDR3, as DNA: TGTGCCTGGAGTGTCGGGGGGGGTTCCTACGAGCAGTACTTC. Encoded protein: CAWSVGGGSYEQYF.

The chain joins TRBV5-1 to TRBJ2-1; D possibly corresponds to TRBD2 (5 bases). Germline loops: CDR1 SGHRS, CDR2 YFSETQ. Trimming shortened V by 4 bases and J by 4 bases, and 12 bases separated the two germline ends. The CDR3 is 14 residues long. The CDR3 is CASSPGGGYNEQFF. CDR3 coding DNA: TGCGCCAGCAGCCCAGGCGGAGGTTACAATGAGCAGTTCTTC.

The chain joins TRBV19 to TRBJ2-3; D is undetermined. The CDR3 has 16 residues. Germline V gene lookup returns CDR1 LNHDA and CDR2 SQIVND (reference sequence). Between the trimmed V and J ends, which lost 1 base and 2 bases, there was a span of 13 bases. The chain's CDR3 is CASSIAPARLTDTQYF. The CDR3 DNA reads as TGTGCCAGTAGTATAGCCCCGGCTAGACTCACAGATACGCAGTATTTT.